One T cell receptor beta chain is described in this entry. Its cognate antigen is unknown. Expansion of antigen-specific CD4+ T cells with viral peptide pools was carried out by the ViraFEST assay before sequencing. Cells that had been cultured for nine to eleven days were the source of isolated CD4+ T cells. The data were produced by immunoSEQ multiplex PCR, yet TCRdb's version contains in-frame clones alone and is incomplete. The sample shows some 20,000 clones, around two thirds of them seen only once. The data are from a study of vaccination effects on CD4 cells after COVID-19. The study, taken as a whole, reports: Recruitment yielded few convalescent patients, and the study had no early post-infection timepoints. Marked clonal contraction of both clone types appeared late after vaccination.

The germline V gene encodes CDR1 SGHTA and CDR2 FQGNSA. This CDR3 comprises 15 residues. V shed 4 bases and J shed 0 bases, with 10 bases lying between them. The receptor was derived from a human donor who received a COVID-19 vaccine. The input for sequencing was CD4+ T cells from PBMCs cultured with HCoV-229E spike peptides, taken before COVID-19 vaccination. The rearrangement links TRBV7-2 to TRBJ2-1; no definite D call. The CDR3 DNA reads TGTGCCAGCAGCTCTGACTCGAGCTCCTACAATGAGCAGTTCTTC. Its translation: CASSSDSSSYNEQFF.